This TCR beta chain comes out of a study of CXCR3-negative and CXCR3-positive naive CD8 T cells. Points from the study as a whole: No difference in surface CD5 was seen between naive subsets, and TCR strength was inferred from TRB CDR3 properties. CXCR3-expressing naive cells carried TRB CDR3s more hydrophobic than those of CXCR3-negative naive cells. With CXCR3 expression partially decreased after cryopreservation, most assays relied on fresh PBMCs.

The CDR3 sequence is 16 residues long. Germline lookup yields CDR1 MDHEN and CDR2 SYDVKM. Notes on this clonotype: Its antigen is still unknown.

Preparation of TRB cDNA libraries relied on 5' RACE carrying UMI labels. For each CDR3 protein, TCRdb gives one entry from its re-call of the 5' RACE reads, without DNA. Recorded for this sample: tens of thousands of distinct CDR3 sequences. Triplicate sorting captured about 300,000 cells each from every CD8+ T cell subset. The TCR originated in a human donor in good health. Some clones in this sample may be carry-over from other donors' samples. The sequenced material came from naive CXCR3+ CD8+ T cells from blood. Subset described: CD45RO-CCR7+CD27+CD95- naive CD8+ T cells expressing CXCR3 (TNR3+). The V gene is TRBV28, the J gene TRBJ2-1; the D call of TRBD2 rests on TCRdb alone, since no DNA is present to check it. The CDR3 is CASRDGGGASYNEQFF.